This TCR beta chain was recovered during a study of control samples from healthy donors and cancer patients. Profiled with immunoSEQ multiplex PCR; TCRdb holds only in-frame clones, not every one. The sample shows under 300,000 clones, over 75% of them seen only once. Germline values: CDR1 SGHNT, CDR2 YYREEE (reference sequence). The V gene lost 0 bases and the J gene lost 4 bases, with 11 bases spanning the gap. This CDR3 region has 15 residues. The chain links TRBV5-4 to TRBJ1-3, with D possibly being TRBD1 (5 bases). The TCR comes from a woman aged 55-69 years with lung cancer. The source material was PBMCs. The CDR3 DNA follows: TGTGCCAGCAGCTTGGATCGGGGGTCCGGAAACACCATATATTTT. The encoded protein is CASSLDRGSGNTIYF. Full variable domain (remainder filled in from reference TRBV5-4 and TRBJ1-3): ETGVTQSPTHLIKTRGQQVTLRCSSQSGHNTVSWYQQALGQGPQFIFQYYREEENGRGNFPPRFSGLQFPNYSSELNVNALELDDSALYLCASSLDRGSGNTIYFGEGSWLTVV.